The next 2 T cell receptor beta chains were all read from a single sample in a study of blood T cell repertoires in COVID-19. Here immunoSEQ multiplex PCR was the method, and the copy in TCRdb shows in-frame clones only, minus some. The table has 130,000 or so clones, about 86% seen once. The source material was peripheral blood. The receptors derive from a woman aged 55-70 years with acute or convalescent COVID-19.

The rearrangement joins TRBV30 to TRBJ2-2, with D perhaps TRBD1 (5 bases). Germline V lookup: CDR1 GTSNPN, CDR2 SVGIG (reference sequence). The CDR3 has 15 residues. In DNA, the CDR3 is TGTGCTGGTCGTAGCCCACCGGACATCACCGGGGAGCTGTTTTTT. Its protein product is CAGRSPPDITGELFF.

The V gene is TRBV27, the J gene TRBJ1-2; D ambiguous. CDR1 and CDR2 (germline): MNHEY, SMNVEV (reference sequence). This CDR3 has 15 amino acids. The ends were cut back, 5 bases at V and 4 bases at J, with 17 bases in the middle. CDR3 sequence reads: CASSPGLPDGYGYTF. Here the CDR3 DNA reads TGTGCCAGCAGTCCCGGACTCCCAGATGGCTATGGCTACACCTTC.